The 18 T cell receptor beta chains below were found in one sample sequenced in a study of Tregs in tolerant kidney transplant recipients. The protocol was immunoSEQ multiplex PCR, while the TCRdb copy is restricted to in-frame clones and leaves out a portion. The clone table shows approximately 49,000 clones, with the ten largest holding around 0.91%. The starting material was CD4+ T cells from blood, obtained before the transplant. The receptor set was obtained from a human donor who received a combined kidney and bone marrow transplant.

CDR3 bases read: TGTGCCAGCAGCTCATTCCCCGTAAGGGGGCCAAACCCTTCCTACGAG. Protein sequence: CASSSFPVRGPNPSYE. The CDR3 as a whole reads CASSSFPVRGPNPSYEQYF. This chain joins TRBV7-1 and TRBJ2-7, with 7 bases fitting TRBD1. The read is 3 residues too short to cover the CDR3 end, so that end is filled in from the germline J gene. TRBV7-1 is an ORF, and what it does is uncertain. Trimming cost V 2 bases and J 1 base; bases outside gene matches: 17. This CDR3 spans 19 amino acids.

Comment on this clone: The CDR3 goes on 3 residues after the read ends, and that part is filled in from the germline J gene. The chain is built from TRBV30 and TRBJ1-1; 7 bases align to TRBD1. The CDR3 has 13 residues. Germline V gives CDR1 GTSNPN, CDR2 SVGIG (reference sequence). J gave up 5 bases and V 4 bases, and 7 bases lay outside the gene matches. Partial CDR3 DNA: TGTGCCTGGACGAAAGGGGGCTGGACTGAA. Translated: CAWTKGGWTE. The full CDR3 sequence reads CAWTKGGWTEAFF.

As concerns this clone: The sequence runs out 3 residues before the end of the CDR3; the remainder is reconstructed from the germline J gene. The chain combines TRBV6-2 or TRBV6-3 with TRBJ2-2, with D possibly being TRBD1 (5 bases). CDR1 and CDR2 from the germline V gene are MNHEY and SVGEGT. The CDR3 totals 14 residues. With 6 bases removed from V and 5 bases from J, the gap between germline ends came to 13 bases. The sequenced CDR3 bases are TGTGCCAGCAGCTCAGGGTGGCGGACCGGGGAG. Its protein is CASSSGWRTGE. The complete CDR3 reads CASSSGWRTGELFF.

As for this clone: The read comes to an end 3 residues before the CDR3 does, leaving the germline J gene to fill in the end. The chain employs TRBV6-2 or TRBV6-3 and TRBJ2-7, with 13 nucleotides matching TRBD2. CDR1 and CDR2 from the germline V gene are MNHEY and SVGEGT. With 0 bases clipped from V and 3 bases from J, the junction kept 2 bases outside the gene matches. The CDR3 consists of 16 residues. The CDR3 spells CASSYSRTSGSYEQYF. Incomplete CDR3 DNA: TGTGCCAGCAGTTACTCTAGGACTAGCGGGAGCTACGAG.

About this clone itself: The DNA ends 3 residues before the CDR3 does, and the rest of the CDR3 is filled in from the germline J gene. The chain couples TRBV5-6 to TRBJ1-2, with 7 positions matching TRBD1. CDR1 and CDR2 from the germline V gene are SGHDT and YYEEEE. Trimming took 2 bases from V and 0 from J; bases not matched to a gene: 4. CDR3 length equals 15 residues. CDR3: CASSFRDRTNYGYTF. The part of the CDR3 DNA that was read is TGTGCCAGCAGCTTCAGGGACAGAACTAACTATGGC.

Remarks on this clone: The read halts 3 residues ahead of the CDR3 end, with the missing end drawn from the germline J gene. The chain employs TRBV18 and TRBJ2-5; D gene unclear. From germline, CDR1 is KGHSH and CDR2 LQKENI. The CDR3 extends over 15 amino acids. Trimming stripped 3 bases from V and 1 base from J, with 12 bases between. The CDR3 loop is CASSPSLTGQETQYF. Incomplete CDR3 DNA: TGTGCCAGCTCACCCTCCTTGACGGGCCAAGAGACC. Full variable domain (rest looked up from reference TRBV18 and TRBJ2-5): NAGVMQNPRHLVRRRGQEARLRCSPMKGHSHVYWYRQLPEEGLKFMVYLQKENIIDESGMPKERFSAEFPKEGPSILRIQQVVRGDSAAYFCASSPSLTGQETQYFGPGTRLLVL.

In the case of this clone: The sequence runs out 3 residues before the end of the CDR3; the remainder is reconstructed from the germline J gene. This chain joins TRBV5-1 and TRBJ2-3; 7 nucleotides align to TRBD2. In germline, CDR1 is SGHRS, CDR2 YFSETQ. The CDR3 covers 16 residues. V lost 4 bases, J lost 2 bases, and 10 bases stayed unmatched. CDR3 residues: CASSGGDSFPTDTQYF. Incomplete CDR3 DNA: TGCGCCAGCAGCGGGGGGGACTCATTCCCCACAGATACG.

The CDR3 sequence: CSVTGASQETQYF. The sequenced part of the CDR3 DNA is TGCAGCGTGACAGGGGCCTCCCAAGAGACC. J is TRBJ2-5 and V is TRBV29-1; 8 bases fit TRBD1. The CDR3 end lies 3 residues beyond the end of the read and is filled in from the germline J gene. Germline-derived CDR1 and CDR2 are SQVTM and ANQGSEA. This CDR3 is built from 13 residues. The V segment lost 6 bases and the J segment 1 base; nucleotides outside the gene matches: 4.

With respect to this clone: The junction and the germline gene differ at one end; a read error may be behind it. The sequenced fragment ends 3 residues before the CDR3 boundary, so the rest is inferred from the germline J gene. The rearrangement links TRBV18 to TRBJ1-2; 7 nucleotides match TRBD1. CDR1 and CDR2 (germline): KGHSH, LQKENI. There are 14 residues in the CDR3. The CDR3 region is CASSPQQGQDGYTF. The DNA read from the CDR3 is TGTGCCAGCTCGCCACAACAGGGGCAGGATGGC.

On this clone: The read terminates 3 residues ahead of where the CDR3 ends, so the germline J gene completes it. This chain connects TRBV19 to TRBJ2-2; 10 bases fit TRBD1. Germline CDR1 reads LNHDA; CDR2 reads SQIVND (reference sequence). The V segment lost 2 bases and the J segment 4 bases; nucleotides outside the gene matches: 4. This CDR3 region has 16 residues. The part of the CDR3 DNA that was read is TGTGCCAGTAGTATAAGAGGACAGGGGGTCACCGGGGAG. Translating gives CASSIRGQGVTGE. The full CDR3 sequence reads CASSIRGQGVTGELFF.

About this clone itself: The observed sequence ends 3 residues before the CDR3 terminus, with the missing tail filled in from the germline J gene. The V and J genes are TRBV19 and TRBJ1-2, with a tentative D call TRBD1 (6 bases). The germline gives CDR1 LNHDA, CDR2 SQIVND (reference sequence). This CDR3 comprises 13 residues. CDR3 region: CAVSRGRLAGYTF. The DNA read from the CDR3 is TGTGCCGTCTCCAGGGGTCGGCTCGCAGGC.

Concerning this clone itself: The read terminates 3 residues ahead of where the CDR3 ends, so the germline J gene completes it. The rearrangement joins TRBV5-1 to TRBJ1-2, with a weak D call TRBD1 (6 bases). This CDR3 is 16 amino acids long. Looked up from germline, CDR1 is SGHRS and CDR2 is YFSETQ. V lost 0 bases to trimming and J lost 3 bases, with 15 bases between them. The CDR3 DNA, read in part, is TGCGCCAGCAGCTTGGCGGGGGGCGGCGTTGACTATGGC. Its protein is CASSLAGGGVDYG. The entire CDR3 is CASSLAGGGVDYGYTF.

In the case of this clone: Read coverage stops 3 residues before the CDR3 terminus; the germline J gene supplies the remainder. This chain connects TRBV19 to TRBJ2-1, with 7 bases fitting TRBD1. After removal of 7 bases from V and 9 bases from J, the junction contained 6 bases not matched to a gene. Germline V gives CDR1 LNHDA, CDR2 SQIVND (reference sequence). This CDR3 is 12 amino acids long. CDR3: CASNRGEGEQFF. The covered CDR3 bases are TGTGCCAGTAACAGGGGAGAGGGTGAG.

Concerning this clone itself: The CDR3 extends 3 residues past the end of the read, so its final part is completed from the germline J gene. V gene TRBV11-2 combines with J gene TRBJ2-3, with TRBD2 matching 8 bases. V shed 10 bases, J shed 7 bases, and the junction held 10 bases outside the gene matches. The CDR3 extends over 13 amino acids. Per germline, CDR1 SGHAT and CDR2 FQNNGV. The CDR3 here is CAIEVAGPYTQYF. CDR3 DNA (partial): TGTGCCATCGAGGTAGCGGGACCCTATACG.

Comment on this clone: The sequenced fragment ends 3 residues before the CDR3 boundary, so the rest is inferred from the germline J gene. This rearrangement joins TRBV5-1 to TRBJ2-5, with TRBD2 matching 7 bases. Germline CDR1 and CDR2: SGHRS and YFSETQ. This CDR3 has 12 amino acids. V lost 7 bases to trimming and J lost 5 bases; unmatched junction nucleotides: 5. CDR3 DNA, as far as it was read: TGCGCCAGCGGCGGGAGCTTGGAGACC. This translates into CASGGSLET. The complete CDR3 protein is CASGGSLETQYF.

For this clone: Mismatch with germline at one junction end may stem from a read error. The sequence runs out 3 residues before the end of the CDR3; the remainder is reconstructed from the germline J gene. In the same sample, other DNA sequences code for this CDR3. The chain has TRBV7-2 and TRBJ1-6, with 7 bases lining up with TRBD1. CDR3 length: 14 residues. Germline V lookup: CDR1 SGHTA, CDR2 FQGNSA. CDR3 bases read: TGTGCCAGCAGCCTGGGACAGCATAATTCGCCC. This gives the protein CASSLGQHNSP. The whole CDR3 sequence is CASSLGQHNSPLHF.

Note on this clone: The observed sequence ends 3 residues before the CDR3 terminus, with the missing tail filled in from the germline J gene. This sequence joins TRBV6-2 or TRBV6-3 and TRBJ2-4; 9 nucleotides line up with TRBD1. Per germline, CDR1 MNHEY and CDR2 SVGEGT. J gave up 5 bases and V 7 bases, and 9 bases lay outside the gene matches. The CDR3 consists of 15 residues. The CDR3 here is CASKKPGQGENIQYF. CDR3 DNA (partial): TGTGCCAGCAAAAAGCCGGGACAGGGCGAAAACATT.

Comments on this clone: The read ends 3 residues before the CDR3 terminus; that terminus is restored from the germline J gene. Other nucleotide sequences in the sample specify the same CDR3. The V and J genes are TRBV7-3 and TRBJ2-3; possibly TRBD2 for D (6 bases). The germline V and J ends were trimmed by 5 bases and 0 bases, with 9 bases remaining between them. This CDR3 region has 14 residues. CDR1 and CDR2 from the germline V gene are SGHTA and FQGTGA. The DNA read from the CDR3 is TGTGCCAGCAGCCCCGGGACTAGCACAGATACG. This translates into CASSPGTSTDT. The whole CDR3 is CASSPGTSTDTQYF.